What follows are 24 T cell receptor beta chains derived from one specimen sequenced in a study of blood T cell repertoires in COVID-19. Sequencing used immunoSEQ multiplex PCR; TCRdb keeps in-frame clones, though not all of them. This sample has 120,000 or so clones, with roughly 90% found just once. The sample taken for sequencing was peripheral blood. Source of these receptors: a man aged 50 to 59 with acute or convalescent COVID-19.

The chain links TRBV2 to TRBJ2-1, with 15 positions matching TRBD2. Unmatched junction bases numbered 13, after V lost 6 bases and J lost 7 bases. This CDR3 comprises 18 residues. From germline, CDR1 is SNHLY and CDR2 FYNNEI. CDR3 sequence: CASRRPGLAGGGRNEQFF. The CDR3 nucleotides read TGTGCCAGCAGGCGGCCGGGACTAGCGGGAGGTGGCAGAAATGAGCAGTTCTTC.

This rearrangement joins TRBV5-1 to TRBJ2-2, with TRBD2 as a possible D gene (5 bases). From germline, CDR1 is SGHRS and CDR2 YFSETQ. Trimming removed 1 base at V and 1 base at J, with 8 bases between. This CDR3 spans 15 amino acids. The CDR3: CASSLLRGNTGELFF. CDR3 DNA sequence: TGCGCCAGCAGCTTGCTCCGGGGGAACACCGGGGAGCTGTTTTTT.

The rearrangement uses TRBV15 and TRBJ2-2; tentative D call: TRBD1 (6 bases). This CDR3 is built from 17 residues. The V gene lost 1 base and the J gene lost 0 bases, with 12 bases spanning the gap. CDR1 LNHNV and CDR2 YYDKDF come from the germline V gene (reference sequence). Written as DNA, the CDR3 is TGTGCCACCAGCAGAGGGGATACAGGGACGAACACCGGGGAGCTGTTTTTT. Its translation is CATSRGDTGTNTGELFF.

The gene calls are TRBV10-2 and TRBJ2-2; 13 bases line up with TRBD2. There are 17 residues in the CDR3. V shed 3 bases and J 5 bases; nucleotides not matched to a gene: 6. The germline V gene has CDR1 WSHSY and CDR2 SAAADI. The CDR3 sequence is CASSETGLAGPTGELFF. Written as DNA, the CDR3 is TGCGCCAGCAGTGAAACGGGACTAGCGGGACCGACCGGGGAGCTGTTTTTT.

This rearrangement joins TRBV5-1 to TRBJ2-7, with D perhaps TRBD1 (6 bases). Germline V lookup: CDR1 SGHRS, CDR2 YFSETQ. The CDR3 has 15 residues. With 2 bases removed from V and 5 bases from J, the gap between germline ends came to 17 bases. The CDR3 sequence: CASSFQAGAVNEQYF. DNA for the CDR3: TGCGCCAGCAGCTTCCAGGCAGGGGCGGTAAACGAGCAGTACTTC.

The chain recombines TRBV24-1 with TRBJ2-1; TRBD2 is a possible D gene (5 bases). CDR1 is KGHDR, CDR2 SFDVKD, per germline. The CDR3 totals 17 residues. V was clipped by 1 base and J by 6 bases, with 18 bases between them. This chain's CDR3 is CATSDFDLSGSGNEQFF. The CDR3 coding sequence is TGTGCCACCAGTGATTTTGATCTTTCGGGGAGCGGCAATGAGCAGTTCTTC.

The genes are TRBV4-3 and TRBJ2-1; no definite D call. This CDR3 is built from 15 residues. V lost 0 bases and J lost 2, with 8 bases in between. The V gene's germline CDR1 is LGHNA and CDR2 YSLEER. CDR3 protein: CASSQEEDPYNEQFF. As DNA, the CDR3 is TGCGCCAGCAGCCAAGAAGAGGATCCCTACAATGAGCAGTTCTTC.

The chain recombines TRBV7-9 with TRBJ2-3; the D is unclear. This CDR3 contains 14 residues. Trimming removed 3 bases at V and 1 base at J, with 8 bases between. In germline, CDR1 is SEHNR, CDR2 FQNEAQ (reference sequence). CDR3 amino acids: CASSFDAGTDTQYF. DNA of the CDR3: TGTGCCAGCAGCTTTGATGCAGGCACAGATACGCAGTATTTT.

The J gene is TRBJ2-5, the V gene TRBV4-2; TRBD1 is a possible D gene (7 bases). The CDR3 length is 16 residues. Trimming removed 1 base from V and 4 bases from J, with 16 bases in between. The V gene's germline CDR1 is LGHNA and CDR2 YNFKEQ. The CDR3 here is CASSQVQGPGGETQYF. CDR3 nucleotides: TGTGCCAGCAGCCAAGTACAGGGGCCCGGGGGAGAGACCCAGTACTTC.

This clone has a handful of counts. The genes are TRBV27 and TRBJ2-5, with TRBD1 matching over 8 bases. There are 14 residues in the CDR3. J was trimmed by 5 bases and V by 5 bases; bases with no gene match: 7. The V gene's germline CDR1 is MNHEY and CDR2 SMNVEV (reference sequence). CDR3 nucleotide sequence: TGTGCCAGCAGTCGGGACAGGTGGGAGGAGACCCAGTACTTC. Residues: CASSRDRWEETQYF.

The chain links TRBV20-1 to TRBJ2-1; 7 nucleotides align to TRBD2. The V and J ends lost 3 bases and 5 bases, in that order; junction bases with no gene match: 7. Germline CDR1 DFQATT, CDR2 SNEGSKA (reference sequence). There are 14 residues in the CDR3. CDR3 bases: TGCAGTGCTAGTAGGGAGGGCCTCGACAATGAGCAGTTCTTC. It is translated as CSASREGLDNEQFF.

This sequence joins TRBV4-1 and TRBJ2-3; possible D gene TRBD2, 6 bases. Trimming cost V 0 bases and J 5 bases, with 15 bases left between them. The V gene's germline CDR1 is MGHRA and CDR2 YSYEKL. The CDR3 has 16 residues. This CDR3 reads CASSQEPGRDGDTQYF. The CDR3 DNA reads as TGCGCCAGCAGCCAAGAGCCGGGGCGGGATGGAGATACGCAGTATTTT.

The chain employs TRBV18 and TRBJ2-1; 12 bases map to TRBD2. Germline V gene data show CDR1 as KGHSH and CDR2 as LQKENI. J was trimmed by 0 bases and V by 3 bases; bases with no gene match: 6. The CDR3 contains 18 residues. CDR3 sequence: CASSPLTSGSVSYNEQFF. In nucleotides, the CDR3 is TGTGCCAGCTCACCGTTGACTAGCGGGAGTGTCTCCTACAATGAGCAGTTCTTC.

The chain couples TRBV4-2 to TRBJ2-1; 12 bases map to TRBD1. Germline trimming cut 3 bases from V and 7 bases from J; bases unmatched to any gene: 10. CDR3 length: 17 residues. Looked up from germline, CDR1 is LGHNA and CDR2 is YNFKEQ. CDR3 protein: CASSQLSGQGARNEQFF. In nucleotides, the CDR3 is TGTGCCAGCAGCCAGCTATCGGGACAGGGGGCGCGGAATGAGCAGTTCTTC.

The chain joins TRBV5-6 to TRBJ2-3; a possible D gene is TRBD2 (5 bases). V was cut by 1 base and J by 2 bases, with 17 bases left in between. The CDR3 covers 17 residues. The germline V gene has CDR1 SGHDT and CDR2 YYEEEE. CDR3 sequence: CASSLPVVAGATDTQYF. In nucleotides, the CDR3 is TGTGCCAGCAGCTTGCCAGTGGTGGCGGGTGCCACAGATACGCAGTATTTT.

The V and J genes are TRBV6-6 and TRBJ1-6; no firm D call. The germline gives CDR1 MNHNY, CDR2 SVGAGI (reference sequence). V shed 2 bases and J shed 13 bases, with 12 bases lying between them. This CDR3 is built from 13 residues. CDR3 amino acids: CASSYRREGPLHF. CDR3 sequence (DNA): TGTGCCAGCAGTTACCGTAGGGAGGGTCCCCTCCACTTT.

The chain recombines TRBV5-1 with TRBJ1-3, with D possibly matching TRBD1 (5 bases). Germline V lookup: CDR1 SGHRS, CDR2 YFSETQ. Deletions cut 4 bases from V and 5 bases from J, with 16 bases between. The CDR3 has 15 amino acids. The chain's CDR3 is CASSPAPGVRNTIYF. The CDR3 coding sequence is TGCGCCAGCAGCCCCGCCCCGGGGGTGAGAAACACCATATATTTT.

This rearrangement joins TRBV18 to TRBJ2-7; 9 bases agree with TRBD1. V dropped 3 bases and J dropped 3; count of bases not matched to a gene: 3. From germline, CDR1 is KGHSH and CDR2 LQKENI. The CDR3 consists of 14 residues. The CDR3 coding sequence is TGTGCCAGCTCACCCCTGGACAGGGGCTACGAGCAGTACTTC. Translating it yields CASSPLDRGYEQYF.

There are a few counts of this clone. V and J are TRBV6-5 and TRBJ2-2, with 7 bases identical to TRBD1. From germline, CDR1 is MNHEY and CDR2 SVGAGI. The CDR3 spans 15 residues. The ends lost 4 bases at V and 4 bases at J; junction bases unmatched: 6. CDR3 coding DNA: TGTGCCAGCAGTTCCCTGACAGGGTCCACCGGGGAGCTGTTTTTT. Amino acids: CASSSLTGSTGELFF.

The chain employs TRBV5-8 and TRBJ2-3; D is uncertain. Germline V lookup: CDR1 SGHTS, CDR2 YDEGEE. The V end lost 1 base, the J end lost 4 bases, and 4 bases lay between the germline ends. The CDR3 runs to 12 residues. The CDR3 bases are TGTGCCAGCAGCTTGTTCGCAGATACGCAGTATTTT. This translates into CASSLFADTQYF.

The chain is built from TRBV27 and TRBJ2-1, with TRBD2 matching over 7 bases. Germline V CDR1 and CDR2: MNHEY, SMNVEV (reference sequence). This CDR3 is built from 18 residues. The junction had 13 bases not matched to a gene; V was cut back by 4 bases and J by 1 base. Written as DNA, the CDR3 is TGTGCCAGCAGTTATCCGGGGTGGGGCGGGAGTTCCTACAATGAGCAGTTCTTC. It codes for CASSYPGWGGSSYNEQFF.

The V call is TRBV18, the J call TRBJ2-3; TRBD1 matches 12 bases. There are 15 residues in the CDR3. V was clipped by 4 bases and J by 4 bases; unmatched bases: 3. The germline CDR1 and CDR2 sequences are KGHSH and LQKENI. CDR3 coding DNA: TGTGCCAGCTCACGGGGACAGGGGGCAGCAGATACGCAGTATTTT. This sequence encodes CASSRGQGAADTQYF.

Here the CDR3 DNA reads TGTGCCAGTAGCCTCGAAGGGCCTAGCGGGAGGGCTACAGATACGCAGTATTTT. It translates to CASSLEGPSGRATDTQYF. The chain combines TRBV19 with TRBJ2-3; 12 bases line up with TRBD2. Trimming cost V 6 bases and J 3 bases; bases outside gene matches: 13. The CDR3 is 18 amino acids. Germline CDR1 LNHDA, CDR2 SQIVND (reference sequence).

The chain joins TRBV3-1 (or the pseudogene TRBV3-2) to TRBJ2-2; 10 nucleotides agree with TRBD2. The J segment lost 6 bases and the V segment lost 1 base, leaving 5 bases of the junction unmatched. The germline V gene encodes CDR1 LGHDT and CDR2 YNNKEL (reference sequence). This CDR3 region has 16 residues. CDR3 in amino acids: CASSQAGLAQAGELFF. The CDR3, as DNA: TGTGCCAGCAGCCAAGCGGGACTAGCGCAGGCCGGGGAGCTGTTTTTT.